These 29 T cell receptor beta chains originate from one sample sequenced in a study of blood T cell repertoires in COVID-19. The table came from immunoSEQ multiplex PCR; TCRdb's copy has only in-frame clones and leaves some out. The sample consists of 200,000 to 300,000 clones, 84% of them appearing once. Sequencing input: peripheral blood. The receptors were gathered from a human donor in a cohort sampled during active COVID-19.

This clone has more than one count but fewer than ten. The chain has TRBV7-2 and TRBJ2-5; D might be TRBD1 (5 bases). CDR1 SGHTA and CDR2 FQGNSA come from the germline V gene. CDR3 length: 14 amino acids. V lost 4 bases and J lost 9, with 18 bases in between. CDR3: CASSSQGRTGAQYF. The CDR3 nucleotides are TGTGCCAGCAGCTCCCAGGGCCGCACTGGGGCCCAGTACTTC.

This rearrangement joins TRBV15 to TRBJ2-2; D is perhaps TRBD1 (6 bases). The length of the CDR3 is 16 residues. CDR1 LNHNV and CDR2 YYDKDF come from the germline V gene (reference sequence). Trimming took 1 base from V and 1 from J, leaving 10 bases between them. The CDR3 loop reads CATSRVGRGNTGELFF. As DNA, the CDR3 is TGTGCCACCAGCAGAGTAGGCAGGGGGAACACCGGGGAGCTGTTTTTT. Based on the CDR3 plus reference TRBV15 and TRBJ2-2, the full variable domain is DAMVIQNPRYQVTQFGKPVTLSCSQTLNHNVMYWYQQKSSQAPKLLFHYYDKDFNNEADTPDNFQSRRPNTSFCFLDIRSPGLGDTAMYLCATSRVGRGNTGELFFGEGSRLTVL.

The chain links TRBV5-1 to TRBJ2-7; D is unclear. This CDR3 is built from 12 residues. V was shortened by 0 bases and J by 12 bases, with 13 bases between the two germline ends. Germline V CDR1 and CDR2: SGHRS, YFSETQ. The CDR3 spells CASSLDEARLYF. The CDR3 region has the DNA TGCGCCAGCAGCTTGGACGAAGCAAGATTGTACTTC.

The CDR3 sequence is CASSFLGAGSGNTIYF. In DNA form, the CDR3 reads TGTGCCAGCAGCTTTTTGGGGGCAGGTTCTGGAAACACCATATATTTT. V gene TRBV11-2 combines with J gene TRBJ1-3; D is possibly TRBD1 (6 bases). The CDR3 contains 16 residues. The V gene lost 3 bases and the J gene lost 1 base, with 13 bases spanning the gap. Germline-derived CDR1 and CDR2 are SGHAT and FQNNGV.

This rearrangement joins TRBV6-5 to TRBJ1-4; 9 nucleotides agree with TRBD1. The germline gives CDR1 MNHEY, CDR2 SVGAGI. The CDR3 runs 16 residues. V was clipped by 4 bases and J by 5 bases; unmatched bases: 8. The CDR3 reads CASSSHSGTGNEKLFF. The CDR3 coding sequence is TGTGCCAGCAGTTCACACTCCGGGACAGGGAATGAAAAACTGTTTTTT.

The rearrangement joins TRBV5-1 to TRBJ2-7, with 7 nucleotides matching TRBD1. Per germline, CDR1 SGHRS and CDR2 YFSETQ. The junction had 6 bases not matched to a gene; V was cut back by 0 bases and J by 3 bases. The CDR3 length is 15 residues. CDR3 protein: CASSLGGQRLYEQYF. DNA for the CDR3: TGCGCCAGCAGCTTGGGGGGACAGAGGCTCTACGAGCAGTACTTC.

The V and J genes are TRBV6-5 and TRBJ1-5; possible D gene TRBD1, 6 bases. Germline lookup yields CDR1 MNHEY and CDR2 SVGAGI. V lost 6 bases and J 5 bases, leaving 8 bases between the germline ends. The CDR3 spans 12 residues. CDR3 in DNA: TGTGCCAGCAGGCAGGGGCATCAGCCCCAGCATTTT. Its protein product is CASRQGHQPQHF.

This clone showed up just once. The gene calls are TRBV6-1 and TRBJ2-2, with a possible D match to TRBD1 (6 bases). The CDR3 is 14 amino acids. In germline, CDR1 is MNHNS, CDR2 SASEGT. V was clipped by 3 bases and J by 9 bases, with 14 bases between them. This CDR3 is CASSDQGNSRELFF. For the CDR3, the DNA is TGTGCCAGCAGTGATCAGGGGAACTCCCGGGAGCTGTTTTTT.

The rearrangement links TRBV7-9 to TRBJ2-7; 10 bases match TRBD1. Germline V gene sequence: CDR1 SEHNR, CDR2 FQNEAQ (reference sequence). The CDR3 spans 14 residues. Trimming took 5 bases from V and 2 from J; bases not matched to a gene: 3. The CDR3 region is CASSTGQGAYEQYF. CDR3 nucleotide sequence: TGTGCCAGCAGCACCGGACAGGGGGCCTACGAGCAGTACTTC. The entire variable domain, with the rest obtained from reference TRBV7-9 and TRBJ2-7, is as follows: DTGVSQNPRHKITKRGQNVTFRCDPISEHNRLYWYRQTLGQGPEFLTYFQNEAQLEKSRLLSDRFSAERPKGSFSTLEIQRTEQGDSAMYLCASSTGQGAYEQYFGPGTRLTVT.

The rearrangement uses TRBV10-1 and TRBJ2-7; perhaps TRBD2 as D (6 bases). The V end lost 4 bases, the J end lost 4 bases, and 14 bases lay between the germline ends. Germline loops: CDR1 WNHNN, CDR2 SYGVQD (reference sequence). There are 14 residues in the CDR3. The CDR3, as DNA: TGCGCCAGCAGTGCCCAGCCTCGGGGGTACGAGCAGTACTTC. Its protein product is CASSAQPRGYEQYF.

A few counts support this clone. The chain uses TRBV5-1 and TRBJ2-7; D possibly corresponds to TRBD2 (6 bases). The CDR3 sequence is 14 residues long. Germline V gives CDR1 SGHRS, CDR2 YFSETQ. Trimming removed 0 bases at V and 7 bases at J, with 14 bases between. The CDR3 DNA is TGCGCCAGCAGCTTGGAAACAGCGGGCAGAGAGCAGTACTTC. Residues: CASSLETAGREQYF.

This CDR3 reads CASSPPGIGELFF. CDR3 sequence (DNA): TGTGCCAGCTCACCCCCAGGGATAGGGGAGCTGTTTTTT. This chain uses TRBV18 with TRBJ2-2, with D perhaps matching TRBD1 (5 bases). CDR3 size: 13 residues. Germline CDR1 is KGHSH and CDR2 is LQKENI. Deletions cut 3 bases from V and 8 bases from J, with 10 bases between.

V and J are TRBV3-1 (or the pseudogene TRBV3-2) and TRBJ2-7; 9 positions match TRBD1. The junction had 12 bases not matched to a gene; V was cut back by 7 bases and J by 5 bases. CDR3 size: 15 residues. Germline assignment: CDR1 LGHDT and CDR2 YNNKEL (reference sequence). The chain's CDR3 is CASTQSGTGYHEQYF. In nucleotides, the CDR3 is TGTGCCAGCACCCAGTCCGGGACAGGGTACCACGAGCAGTACTTC.

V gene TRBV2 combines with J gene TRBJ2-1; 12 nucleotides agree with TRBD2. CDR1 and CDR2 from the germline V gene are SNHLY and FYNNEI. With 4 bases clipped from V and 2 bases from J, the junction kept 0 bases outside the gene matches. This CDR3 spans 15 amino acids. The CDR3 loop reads CASSGTSGAYNEQFF. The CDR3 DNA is TGTGCCAGCAGTGGGACTAGCGGGGCCTACAATGAGCAGTTCTTC.

The DNA for the CDR3 is TGTGCCAGCAGTTCCCTTGGGCTAGCTGTCACCGGGGAGCTGTTTTTT. As protein: CASSSLGLAVTGELFF. The V call is TRBV6-2 or TRBV6-3, the J call TRBJ2-2; possibly TRBD2 for D (5 bases). Germline V CDR1 and CDR2: MNHEY, SVGEGT. This CDR3 contains 16 residues. The V and J ends lost 4 bases and 4 bases respectively, with 16 bases between them.

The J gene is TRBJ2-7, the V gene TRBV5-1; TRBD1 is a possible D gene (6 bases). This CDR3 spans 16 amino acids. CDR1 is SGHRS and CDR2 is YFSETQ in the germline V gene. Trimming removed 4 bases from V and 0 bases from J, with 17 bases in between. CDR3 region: CASSPAPTGNSYEQYF. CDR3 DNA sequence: TGCGCCAGCAGCCCAGCCCCGACAGGTAACTCCTACGAGCAGTACTTC.

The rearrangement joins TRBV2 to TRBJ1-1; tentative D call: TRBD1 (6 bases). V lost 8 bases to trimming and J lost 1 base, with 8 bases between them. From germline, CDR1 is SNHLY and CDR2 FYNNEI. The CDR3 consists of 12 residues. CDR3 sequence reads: CASRDTNTEAFF. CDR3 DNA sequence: TGTGCCAGCCGGGACACGAACACTGAAGCTTTCTTT.

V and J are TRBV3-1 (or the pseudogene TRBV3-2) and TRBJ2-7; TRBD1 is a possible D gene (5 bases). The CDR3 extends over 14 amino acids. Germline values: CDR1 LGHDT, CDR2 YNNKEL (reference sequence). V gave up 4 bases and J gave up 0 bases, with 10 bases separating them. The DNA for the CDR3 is TGTGCCAGCAGCCCAGCAGACAGCTCCTACGAGCAGTACTTC. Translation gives CASSPADSSYEQYF.

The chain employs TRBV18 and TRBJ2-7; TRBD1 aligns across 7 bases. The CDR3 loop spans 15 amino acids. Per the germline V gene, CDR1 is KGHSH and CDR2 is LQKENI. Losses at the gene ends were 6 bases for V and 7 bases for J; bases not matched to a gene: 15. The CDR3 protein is CASSLGQISPGEQYF. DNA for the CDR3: TGTGCCAGCTCCCTGGGACAGATTTCTCCCGGGGAGCAGTACTTC. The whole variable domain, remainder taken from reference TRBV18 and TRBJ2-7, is NAGVMQNPRHLVRRRGQEARLRCSPMKGHSHVYWYRQLPEEGLKFMVYLQKENIIDESGMPKERFSAEFPKEGPSILRIQQVVRGDSAAYFCASSLGQISPGEQYFGPGTRLTVT.

In DNA form, the CDR3 reads TGCGCCAGCAGCTTGGCCGGCAGAGCGGACAATGAGCAGTTCTTC. Protein product: CASSLAGRADNEQFF. This rearrangement joins TRBV5-1 to TRBJ2-1; a weak D match, TRBD2 (5 bases). CDR1 and CDR2 (germline): SGHRS, YFSETQ. CDR3 size: 15 residues. The ends were cut back, 0 bases at V and 5 bases at J, with 12 bases in the middle.

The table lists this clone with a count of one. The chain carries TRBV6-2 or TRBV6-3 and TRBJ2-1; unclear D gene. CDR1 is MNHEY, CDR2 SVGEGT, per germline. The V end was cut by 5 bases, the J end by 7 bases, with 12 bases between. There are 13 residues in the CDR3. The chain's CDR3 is CASSNPPVNEQFF. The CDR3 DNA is TGTGCCAGCAGTAACCCCCCGGTTAATGAGCAGTTCTTC.

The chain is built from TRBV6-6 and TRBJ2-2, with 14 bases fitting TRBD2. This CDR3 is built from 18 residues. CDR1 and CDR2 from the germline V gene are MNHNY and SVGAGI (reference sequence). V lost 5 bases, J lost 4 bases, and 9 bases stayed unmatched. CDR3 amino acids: CASSPDPGLAGVTGELFF. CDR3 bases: TGTGCCAGCAGTCCAGACCCGGGACTAGCGGGAGTCACCGGGGAGCTGTTTTTT.

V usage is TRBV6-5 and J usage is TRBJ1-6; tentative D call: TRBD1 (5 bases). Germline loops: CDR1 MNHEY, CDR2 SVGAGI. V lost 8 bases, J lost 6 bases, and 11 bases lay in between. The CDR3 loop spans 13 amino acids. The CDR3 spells CASGRVSNSPLHF. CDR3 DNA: TGTGCCAGCGGCAGGGTTAGTAATTCACCCCTCCACTTT.

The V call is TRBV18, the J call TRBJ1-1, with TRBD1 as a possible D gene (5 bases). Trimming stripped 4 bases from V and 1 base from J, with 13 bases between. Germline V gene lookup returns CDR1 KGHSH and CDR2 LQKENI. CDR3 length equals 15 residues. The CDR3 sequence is CASSLTGGGNTEAFF. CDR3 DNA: TGTGCCAGCTCACTCACCGGGGGGGGGAACACTGAAGCTTTCTTT.

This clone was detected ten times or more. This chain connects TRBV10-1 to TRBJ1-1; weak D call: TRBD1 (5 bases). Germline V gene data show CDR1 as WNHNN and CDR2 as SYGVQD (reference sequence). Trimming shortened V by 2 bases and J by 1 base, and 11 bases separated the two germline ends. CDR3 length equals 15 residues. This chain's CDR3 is CASSEAGFQNTEAFF. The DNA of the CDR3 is TGCGCCAGCAGTGAGGCAGGGTTTCAGAACACTGAAGCTTTCTTT.

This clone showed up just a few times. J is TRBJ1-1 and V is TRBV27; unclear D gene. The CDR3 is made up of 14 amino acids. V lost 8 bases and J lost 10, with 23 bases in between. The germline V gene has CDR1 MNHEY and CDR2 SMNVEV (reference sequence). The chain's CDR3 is CASSPGVRRSLAFF. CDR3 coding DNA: TGTGCCAGCTCCCCCGGGGTCAGAAGGTCTCTAGCTTTCTTT.

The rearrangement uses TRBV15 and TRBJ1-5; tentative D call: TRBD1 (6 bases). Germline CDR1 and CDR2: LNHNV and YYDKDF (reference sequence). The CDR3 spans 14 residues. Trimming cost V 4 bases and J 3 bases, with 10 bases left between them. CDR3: CATSTWDNNQPQHF. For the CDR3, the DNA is TGTGCCACCAGCACGTGGGACAACAATCAGCCCCAGCATTTT. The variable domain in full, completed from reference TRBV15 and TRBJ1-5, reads DAMVIQNPRYQVTQFGKPVTLSCSQTLNHNVMYWYQQKSSQAPKLLFHYYDKDFNNEADTPDNFQSRRPNTSFCFLDIRSPGLGDTAMYLCATSTWDNNQPQHFGDGTRLSIL.

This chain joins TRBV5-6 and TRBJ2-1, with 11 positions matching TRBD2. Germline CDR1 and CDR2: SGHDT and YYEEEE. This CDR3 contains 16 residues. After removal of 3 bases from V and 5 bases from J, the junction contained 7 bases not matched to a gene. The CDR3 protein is CASSSIAGGSNNEQFF. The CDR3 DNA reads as TGTGCCAGCAGCTCAATAGCGGGAGGGTCCAACAATGAGCAGTTCTTC.

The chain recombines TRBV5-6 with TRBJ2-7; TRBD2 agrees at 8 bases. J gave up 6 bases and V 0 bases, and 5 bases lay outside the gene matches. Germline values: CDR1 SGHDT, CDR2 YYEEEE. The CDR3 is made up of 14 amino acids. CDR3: CASSLAGTRGEQYF. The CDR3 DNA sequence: TGTGCCAGCAGCTTGGCCGGGACTAGAGGCGAGCAGTACTTC.